This TCR beta chain was obtained from a study of T cell responses to AZD1222 COVID-19 vaccine. Overall study results and limits: Once two AZD1222 doses were given, Spike-specific TCR breadth and depth went up.

Comment on this clone: Its specificity is not known.

Between the trimmed V and J ends, which lost 2 bases and 5 bases, there was a span of 24 bases. The CDR3 is made up of 18 amino acids. CDR1 and CDR2 from the germline V gene are MNHEY and SMNVEV (reference sequence). Sequencing used immunoSEQ multiplex PCR; TCRdb keeps in-frame clones, though not all of them. The sample lists 140,000 to 150,000 clones, roughly 85% occurring once. This chain links TRBV27 with TRBJ1-1; no clear D. Here the sequenced sample was peripheral blood, taken on day 0 of AZD1222 vaccination. The receptor's source is an adult in good health. CDR3 protein: CASSLGFSGRSRGTEAFF. The CDR3 DNA reads as TGTGCCAGCAGTTTAGGCTTCAGTGGGAGGAGCCGAGGGACTGAAGCTTTCTTT.